These 17 T cell receptor beta chains share one sample of origin, sequenced in a study of T cells in Graves' hyperthyroidism and ophthalmopathy. Template material for amplifying TCR beta CDR3 regions consisted of RNA transcripts. TCR CDR3 regions were first amplified by RT-PCR with HTBI primers. TCRdb reprocessed the multiplex PCR reads with MiXCR, giving one entry per CDR3 protein. In the table there are about 540,000 distinct CDR3 sequences, around 42% of which are singletons. Sample: peripheral blood or thyroid tissue (not recorded which). The origin of the receptors is a woman under 30 with Graves' hyperthyroidism.

The chain combines TRBV25-1 with TRBJ1-6, with D maybe TRBD1 (5 bases). This CDR3 region has 14 residues. Germline V gives CDR1 MGHDK, CDR2 SYGVNS. Deletions cut 5 bases from V and 8 bases from J, with 13 bases between. The CDR3 bases are TGTGCCAGCAGTTTAGCGGGGCGCTATTCACCCCTCCACTTT. Encoded protein: CASSLAGRYSPLHF.

The CDR3 loop is CASARQSPQETQYF. CDR3 bases: TGTGCCAGCGCTAGACAGAGCCCCCAAGAGACCCAGTACTTC. The chain employs TRBV11-2 and TRBJ2-5; D possibly corresponds to TRBD1 (5 bases). The V and J ends lost 8 bases and 1 base respectively, with 14 bases between them. CDR1 is SGHAT, CDR2 FQNNGV, per germline. The CDR3 loop spans 14 amino acids.

J is TRBJ2-7 and V is TRBV5-1; no definite D call. Germline V gene data show CDR1 as SGHRS and CDR2 as YFSETQ. The length of the CDR3 is 13 residues. The V end was cut by 0 bases, the J end by 4 bases, with 8 bases between. The CDR3 DNA sequence: TGCGCCAGCAGCTTGGCACACGGTTACGAGCAGTACTTC. Translating it yields CASSLAHGYEQYF.

The rearrangement uses TRBV7-9 and TRBJ1-6; TRBD1 is a possible D gene (5 bases). Trimming removed 4 bases from V and 4 bases from J, with 8 bases in between. CDR1 SEHNR and CDR2 FQNEAQ come from the germline V gene (reference sequence). The CDR3 sequence is 14 residues long. The CDR3 sequence: CASSWGAYNSPLHF. CDR3 in DNA: TGTGCCAGCAGCTGGGGCGCATATAATTCACCCCTCCACTTT. Drawing the rest from reference TRBV7-9 and TRBJ1-6, the complete variable domain is DTGVSQNPRHKITKRGQNVTFRCDPISEHNRLYWYRQTLGQGPEFLTYFQNEAQLEKSRLLSDRFSAERPKGSFSTLEIQRTEQGDSAMYLCASSWGAYNSPLHFGNGTRLTVT.

This chain connects TRBV10-3 to TRBJ1-5, with TRBD1 as a possible D gene (5 bases). CDR1 and CDR2 (germline): ENHRY, SYGVKD. V was pared by 6 bases and J by 1 base, with 13 bases between. The CDR3 length is 15 residues. The CDR3 DNA is TGTGCCATCAGGCCTCAGGACAACAGCAATCAGCCCCAGCATTTT. It codes for CAIRPQDNSNQPQHF.

Ten or more counts support this clonotype. J is TRBJ1-4 and V is TRBV7-8, with TRBD1 matching over 8 bases. CDR1 is SGHVS and CDR2 is FQNEAQ in the germline V gene. The trim removed 1 base at V and 6 bases at J, leaving 7 bases unmatched. This CDR3 comprises 16 residues. For the CDR3, the DNA is TGTGCCAGCAGCTTAGGTCTGGACAGGGTATATGAAAAACTGTTTTTT. Translating gives CASSLGLDRVYEKLFF.

This clonotype was seen many times. The rearrangement joins TRBV29-1 to TRBJ2-5; D gene unclear. CDR1 SQVTM and CDR2 ANQGSEA come from the germline V gene. Trimming cost V 4 bases and J 5 bases, with 11 bases left between them. CDR3 length equals 12 residues. CDR3 nucleotide sequence: TGCAGCGTTGGGTTTGCGTGGGAGACCCAGTACTTC. Translated: CSVGFAWETQYF.

This clonotype was detected many times. V is TRBV7-9 and J is TRBJ1-2; no clear D. CDR1 is SEHNR and CDR2 is FQNEAQ in the germline V gene (reference sequence). The CDR3 extends over 13 amino acids. The V end lost 1 base, the J end lost 3 bases, and 6 bases lay between the germline ends. The CDR3 DNA reads as TGTGCCAGCAGCTTAGTCAGCGACTATGGCTACACCTTC. Its protein product is CASSLVSDYGYTF.

This chain joins TRBV29-1 and TRBJ2-2; no definite D call. The length of the CDR3 is 10 residues. The V end lost 1 base, the J end lost 8 bases, and 2 bases lay between the germline ends. Germline loops: CDR1 SQVTM, CDR2 ANQGSEA. The CDR3 DNA reads TGCAGCGTTGAAGTGGGGGAGCTGTTTTTT. Translation: CSVEVGELFF.

The J gene is TRBJ2-7, the V gene TRBV6-2 or TRBV6-3; the D gene could be TRBD1 or TRBD2 (5 bases each). The CDR3 is 13 residues long. Germline CDR1 reads MNHEY; CDR2 reads SVGEGT. Trimming shortened V by 2 bases and J by 7 bases, and 12 bases separated the two germline ends. Here the CDR3 DNA reads TGTGCCAGCAGTTACCCGGGACGAGGGGAGCAGTACTTC. Protein sequence: CASSYPGRGEQYF.

This clonotype has just one count. The rearrangement uses TRBV29-1 and TRBJ2-7, with 9 bases fitting TRBD2. CDR3 size: 14 residues. V was pared by 3 bases and J by 6 bases, with 9 bases of the junction left unmatched. The germline V gene has CDR1 SQVTM and CDR2 ANQGSEA. CDR3 sequence: CSVDEGGRAIEQYF. DNA for the CDR3: TGCAGCGTTGACGAAGGCGGGAGGGCAATCGAGCAGTACTTC.

The rearrangement joins TRBV24-1 to TRBJ2-6; the match to TRBD1 covers 12 bases. CDR3 size: 19 residues. Germline V gene lookup returns CDR1 KGHDR and CDR2 SFDVKD. V was clipped by 2 bases and J by 4 bases; unmatched bases: 8. This CDR3 reads CATSDSPGQGAEGANVLTF. The CDR3 DNA reads as TGTGCCACCAGTGATTCCCCGGGACAGGGGGCGGAGGGGGCCAACGTCCTGACTTTC.

This clonotype was counted a few times. V usage is TRBV7-9 and J usage is TRBJ1-2, with no clear D. The CDR3 totals 15 residues. Germline CDR1 is SEHNR and CDR2 is FQNEAQ (reference sequence). The ends were cut back, 2 bases at V and 5 bases at J, with 15 bases in the middle. The CDR3 spells CASSLQDTPSYGYTF. As DNA, the CDR3 is TGTGCCAGCAGCTTACAGGATACCCCTTCATATGGCTACACCTTC.

There are a few counts of this clonotype. The V call is TRBV6-2 or TRBV6-3, the J call TRBJ1-5; tentatively, D is TRBD1 (5 bases). This CDR3 has 14 residues. Trimming removed 6 bases at V and 2 bases at J, with 11 bases between. The germline gives CDR1 MNHEY, CDR2 SVGEGT. CDR3 protein: CASRDTLGNQPQHF. CDR3 sequence (DNA): TGTGCCAGCAGGGACACTCTTGGCAATCAGCCCCAGCATTTT.

This clonotype was counted between two and nine times. The V gene is TRBV13, the J gene TRBJ1-5; D is possibly TRBD1 (5 bases). Germline-derived CDR1 and CDR2 are PRHDT and FYEKMQ (reference sequence). CDR3 length equals 13 residues. The V end lost 4 bases, the J end lost 4 bases, and 8 bases lay between the germline ends. The CDR3 region is CASSWGGNQPQHF. As DNA, the CDR3 is TGTGCCAGCAGCTGGGGGGGGAATCAGCCCCAGCATTTT.

The chain employs TRBV7-2 and TRBJ1-4; 9 nucleotides match TRBD1. The CDR3 has 15 residues. Germline CDR1 and CDR2: SGHTA and FQGNSA. V gave up 5 bases and J gave up 4 bases; unmatched junction bases: 5. The CDR3 reads CASSQDRGYNEKLFF. The DNA for the CDR3 is TGTGCCAGCAGCCAAGACAGGGGGTATAATGAAAAACTGTTTTTT.

This clonotype was recorded only once. CDR3 protein: CSAREDFCGYTF. Written as DNA, the CDR3 is TGCAGTGCCAGGGAGGATTTCTGTGGCTACACCTTC. This chain links TRBV20-1 with TRBJ1-2, with D maybe TRBD1 (5 bases). V lost 6 bases to trimming and J lost 7 bases, with 15 bases between them. Per germline, CDR1 DFQATT and CDR2 SNEGSKA (reference sequence). CDR3 length: 12 amino acids.